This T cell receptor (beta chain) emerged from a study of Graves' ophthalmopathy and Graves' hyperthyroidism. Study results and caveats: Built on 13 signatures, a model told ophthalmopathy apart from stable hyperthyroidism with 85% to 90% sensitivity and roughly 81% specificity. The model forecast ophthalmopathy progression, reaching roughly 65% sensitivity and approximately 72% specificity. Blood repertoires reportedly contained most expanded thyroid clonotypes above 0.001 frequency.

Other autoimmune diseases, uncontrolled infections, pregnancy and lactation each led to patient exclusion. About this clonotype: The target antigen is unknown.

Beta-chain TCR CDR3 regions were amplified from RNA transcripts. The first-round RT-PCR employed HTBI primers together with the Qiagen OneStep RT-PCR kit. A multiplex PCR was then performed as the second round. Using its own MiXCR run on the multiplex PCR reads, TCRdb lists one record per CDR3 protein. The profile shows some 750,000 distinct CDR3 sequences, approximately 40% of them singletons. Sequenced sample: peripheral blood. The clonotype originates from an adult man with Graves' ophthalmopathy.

The CDR3 DNA reads as TGCAGTGCTAGGAGGCTTACCCGGACAGGGGGCGAGACTGAAGCTTTCTTT. Encoded protein: CSARRLTRTGGETEAFF. The gene calls are TRBV20-1 and TRBJ1-1; TRBD1 agrees at 11 bases. Unmatched junction bases numbered 14, after V lost 3 bases and J lost 5 bases. CDR1 is DFQATT and CDR2 is SNEGSKA in the germline V gene (reference sequence). There are 17 residues in the CDR3.